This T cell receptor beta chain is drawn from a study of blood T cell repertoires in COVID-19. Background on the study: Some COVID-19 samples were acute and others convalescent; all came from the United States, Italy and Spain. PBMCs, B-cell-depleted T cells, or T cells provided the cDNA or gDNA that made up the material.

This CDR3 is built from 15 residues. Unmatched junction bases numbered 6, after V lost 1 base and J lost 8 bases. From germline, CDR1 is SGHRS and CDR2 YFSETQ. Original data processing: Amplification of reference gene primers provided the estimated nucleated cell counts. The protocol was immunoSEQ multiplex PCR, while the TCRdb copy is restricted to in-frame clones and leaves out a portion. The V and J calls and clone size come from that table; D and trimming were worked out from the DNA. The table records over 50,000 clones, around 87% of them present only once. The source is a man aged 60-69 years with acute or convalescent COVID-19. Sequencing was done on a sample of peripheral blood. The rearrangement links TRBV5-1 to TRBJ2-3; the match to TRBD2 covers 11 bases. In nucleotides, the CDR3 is TGCGCCAGCAGCTTGAATAGCGGGGGGGTTGGTACGCAGTATTTT. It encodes CASSLNSGGVGTQYF.